A single sample is the source of the 6 T cell receptor beta chains below, sequenced in a study of CD8 T cells in Susac syndrome. Random-hexamer reverse transcription was applied to about 0.5 to 1 ug RNA. In TCRdb, the immunoSEQ multiplex PCR reads were re-called with MiXCR into one record per CDR3 protein. In the table there are about 280,000 distinct CDR3 sequences, more than 75% of which are singletons. The sample comprised CD8+ T cells from PBMCs. The receptors come from a human donor with multiple sclerosis.

V is TRBV12-3 or TRBV12-4 and J is TRBJ1-1; 8 nucleotides agree with TRBD1. V shed 6 bases, J shed 5 bases, and the junction held 5 bases outside the gene matches. The CDR3 spans 13 residues. CDR3 residues: CASSPDRATEAFF. CDR3 DNA sequence: TGTGCCAGCAGCCCGGACAGGGCGACTGAAGCTTTCTTT.

V usage is TRBV27 and J usage is TRBJ2-7, with TRBD2 identical over 10 bases. CDR1 is MNHEY and CDR2 is SMNVEV in the germline V gene (reference sequence). After removal of 5 bases from V and 5 bases from J, the junction contained 6 bases not matched to a gene. The CDR3 covers 14 residues. The CDR3 sequence is CASSTLAGVNEQYF. CDR3 bases: TGTGCCAGCAGTACCCTAGCGGGAGTAAACGAGCAGTACTTC.

The chain has TRBV6-1 and TRBJ2-7; D may be TRBD2 (7 bases). This CDR3 has 14 amino acids. Deletions cut 3 bases from V and 5 bases from J, with 14 bases between. The germline CDR1 and CDR2 sequences are MNHNS and SASEGT. CDR3 nucleotide sequence: TGTGCCAGCAGTGAGGGGGGGCTTGCGGACGAGCAGTACTTC. Protein product: CASSEGGLADEQYF.

The V call is TRBV7-9, the J call TRBJ2-7, with 9 bases aligning to TRBD2. The CDR3 is 15 residues long. The V gene end was trimmed by 1 base and the J gene end by 7 bases; junction bases not matched to a gene: 8. From germline, CDR1 is SEHNR and CDR2 FQNEAQ (reference sequence). The CDR3 nucleotides read TGTGCCAGCAGCTTAGTTTCTGCGGGAGGGCGGGAGCAGTACTTC. It is translated as CASSLVSAGGREQYF.

This chain links TRBV27 with TRBJ2-7, with 8 bases fitting TRBD2. V was clipped by 3 bases and J by 5 bases; unmatched bases: 15. Germline assignment: CDR1 MNHEY and CDR2 SMNVEV (reference sequence). The CDR3 loop spans 17 amino acids. This chain's CDR3 is CASSFYSTRGERDEQYF. In DNA, the CDR3 is TGTGCCAGCAGTTTTTACTCCACGCGGGGGGAACGGGACGAGCAGTACTTC.

The chain employs TRBV10-3 and TRBJ2-5; 11 bases match TRBD1. The CDR3 runs 18 residues. J was trimmed by 0 bases and V by 3 bases; bases with no gene match: 9. CDR1 ENHRY and CDR2 SYGVKD come from the germline V gene. CDR3 bases: TGTGCCATCAGTGATCCCGGGACAGGGGGGTTGTACCAAGAGACCCAGTACTTC. Amino acid sequence: CAISDPGTGGLYQETQYF.